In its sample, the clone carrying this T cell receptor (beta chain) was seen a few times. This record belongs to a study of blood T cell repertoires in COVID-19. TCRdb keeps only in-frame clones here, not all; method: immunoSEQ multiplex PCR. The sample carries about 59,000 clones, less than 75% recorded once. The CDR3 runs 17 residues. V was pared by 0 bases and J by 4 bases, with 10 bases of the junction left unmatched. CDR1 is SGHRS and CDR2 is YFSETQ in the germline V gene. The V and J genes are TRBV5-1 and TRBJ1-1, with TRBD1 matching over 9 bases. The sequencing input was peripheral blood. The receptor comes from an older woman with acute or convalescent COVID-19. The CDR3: CASSLGMLTGGFTEAFF. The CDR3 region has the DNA TGCGCCAGCAGCTTGGGTATGTTGACAGGGGGATTCACTGAAGCTTTCTTT.